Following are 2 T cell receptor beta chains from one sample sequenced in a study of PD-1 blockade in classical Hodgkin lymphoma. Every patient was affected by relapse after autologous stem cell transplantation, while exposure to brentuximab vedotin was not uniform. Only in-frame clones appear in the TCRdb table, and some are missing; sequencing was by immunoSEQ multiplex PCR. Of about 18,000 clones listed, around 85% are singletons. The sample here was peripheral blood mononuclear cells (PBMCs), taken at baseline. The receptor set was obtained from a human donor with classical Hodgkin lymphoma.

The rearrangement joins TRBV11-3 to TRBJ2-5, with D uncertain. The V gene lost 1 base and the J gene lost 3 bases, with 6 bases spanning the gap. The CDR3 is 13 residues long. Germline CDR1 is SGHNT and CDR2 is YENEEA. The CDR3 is CASSLGTEETQYF. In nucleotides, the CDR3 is TGTGCCAGCAGCTTAGGAACAGAAGAGACCCAGTACTTC.

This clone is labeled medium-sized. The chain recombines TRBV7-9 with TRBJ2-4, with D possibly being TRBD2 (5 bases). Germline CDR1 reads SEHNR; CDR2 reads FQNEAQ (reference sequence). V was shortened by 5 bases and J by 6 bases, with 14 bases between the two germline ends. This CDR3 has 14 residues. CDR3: CASSSPGFGNIQYF. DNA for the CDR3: TGTGCCAGCAGCAGCCCGGGGTTCGGAAACATTCAGTACTTC.